The present entry profiles one TCR beta chain with its context. The sample is drawn from a study of cytomegalovirus exposure and HLA in healthy donors. Study-wide background: For the approximately 410 genotyped donors, 81% fell within the Caucasian-associated ancestry cluster.

This CDR3 is built from 12 residues. The germline CDR1 and CDR2 sequences are MRHNA and SNTAGT. The ends were cut back, 2 bases at V and 8 bases at J, with 9 bases in the middle. PCR was performed using 60 Vbeta and 13 Jbeta primers. The method was immunoSEQ multiplex PCR; TCRdb's version includes in-frame clones alone and lacks a portion of them. The sample lists 100,000 to 150,000 clones, about 81% occurring once. Material: PBMCs. This sequence joins TRBV6-4 and TRBJ1-2, with D maybe TRBD1 (5 bases). The clonotype comes from a middle-aged woman in good health and CMV-seropositive. The CDR3 sequence: CASSDGARGYTF. CDR3 nucleotide sequence: TGTGCCAGCAGTGACGGGGCGCGGGGCTACACCTTC.